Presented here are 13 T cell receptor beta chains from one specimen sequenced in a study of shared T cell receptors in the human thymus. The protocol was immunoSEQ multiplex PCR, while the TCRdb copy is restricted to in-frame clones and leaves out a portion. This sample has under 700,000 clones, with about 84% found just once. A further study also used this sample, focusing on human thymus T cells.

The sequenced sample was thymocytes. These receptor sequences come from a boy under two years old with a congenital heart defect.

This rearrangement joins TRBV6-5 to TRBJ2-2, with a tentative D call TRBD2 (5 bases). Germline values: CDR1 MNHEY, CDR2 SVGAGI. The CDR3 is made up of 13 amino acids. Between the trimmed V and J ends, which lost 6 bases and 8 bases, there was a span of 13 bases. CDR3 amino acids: CASSQPPGGELFF. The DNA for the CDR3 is TGTGCCAGCAGCCAACCCCCGGGGGGGGAGCTGTTTTTT.

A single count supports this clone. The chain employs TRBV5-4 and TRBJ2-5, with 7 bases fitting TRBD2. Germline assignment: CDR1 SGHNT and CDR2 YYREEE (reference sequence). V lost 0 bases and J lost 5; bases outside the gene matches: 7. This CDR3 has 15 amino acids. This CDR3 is CASSLVVGGPETQYF. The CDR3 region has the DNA TGTGCCAGCAGCTTGGTCGTGGGAGGGCCGGAGACCCAGTACTTC.

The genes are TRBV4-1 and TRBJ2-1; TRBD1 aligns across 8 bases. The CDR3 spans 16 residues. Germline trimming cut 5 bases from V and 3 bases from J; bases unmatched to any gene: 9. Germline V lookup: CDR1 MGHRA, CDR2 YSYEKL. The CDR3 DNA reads TGCGCCAGCAGCTCTCACCCCAGGGGGCTCTACAATGAGCAGTTCTTC. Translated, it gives CASSSHPRGLYNEQFF.

As DNA, the CDR3 is TGTGCCAGCAGCCTATATCGCGGGGTAATGAACACTGAAGCTTTCTTT. Encoded protein: CASSLYRGVMNTEAFF. The V and J genes are TRBV11-2 and TRBJ1-1, with D uncertain. V gave up 5 bases and J gave up 0 bases, with 16 bases separating them. Germline values: CDR1 SGHAT, CDR2 FQNNGV. This CDR3 comprises 16 residues.

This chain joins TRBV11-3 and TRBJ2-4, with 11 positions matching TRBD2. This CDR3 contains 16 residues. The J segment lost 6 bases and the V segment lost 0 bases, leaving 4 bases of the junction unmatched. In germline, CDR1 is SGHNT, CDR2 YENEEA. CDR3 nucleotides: TGTGCCAGCAGCTTAGAGGCTAGCGGGAGGAGAAACATTCAGTACTTC. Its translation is CASSLEASGRRNIQYF.

CDR3 sequence reads: CSVEIEGLRMTDTQYF. The CDR3 DNA reads as TGCAGCGTTGAAATAGAGGGACTTAGAATGACAGATACGCAGTATTTT. The V gene is TRBV29-1, the J gene TRBJ2-3; the D gene is possibly TRBD2 (6 bases). Germline V CDR1 and CDR2: SQVTM, ANQGSEA. V gave up 2 bases and J gave up 3 bases, with 18 bases separating them. CDR3 length: 16 amino acids.

In DNA, the CDR3 is TGTGCCAGCAGCCACCGGGACTTTAGTAATTACGAGCAGTACTTC. This translates into CASSHRDFSNYEQYF. This chain uses TRBV27 with TRBJ2-7; TRBD2 might be the D (6 bases). CDR3 length: 15 residues. Germline loops: CDR1 MNHEY, CDR2 SMNVEV (reference sequence). The V gene lost 6 bases and the J gene lost 4 bases, with 19 bases spanning the gap.

For the CDR3, the DNA is TGCAGCGTTGACCTGGACAGGCCCGGAATAGGCTACACCTTC. Translation: CSVDLDRPGIGYTF. The V and J genes are TRBV29-1 and TRBJ1-2, with 7 bases aligning to TRBD1. The CDR3 sequence is 14 residues long. Trimming at V came to 3 bases and at J to 8 bases, leaving 12 bases not matched to a gene. Germline V gene sequence: CDR1 SQVTM, CDR2 ANQGSEA.

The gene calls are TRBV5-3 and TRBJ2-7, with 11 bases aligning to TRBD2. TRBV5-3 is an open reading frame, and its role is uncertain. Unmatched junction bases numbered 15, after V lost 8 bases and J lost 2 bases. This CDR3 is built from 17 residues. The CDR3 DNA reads TGTGCCAGCCCCGCCGGGCGAAATAGCGGGAGGGCCTACGAGCAGTACTTC. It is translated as CASPAGRNSGRAYEQYF.

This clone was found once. The CDR3 reads CASPPGVNYEQYF. The CDR3 region has the DNA TGTGCCAGCCCCCCCGGGGTCAACTACGAGCAGTACTTC. This rearrangement joins TRBV27 to TRBJ2-7; possible D gene TRBD2, 5 bases. Trimming left V 8 bases short and J 3 bases short, with 14 bases between. In germline, CDR1 is MNHEY, CDR2 SMNVEV (reference sequence). This CDR3 contains 13 residues.

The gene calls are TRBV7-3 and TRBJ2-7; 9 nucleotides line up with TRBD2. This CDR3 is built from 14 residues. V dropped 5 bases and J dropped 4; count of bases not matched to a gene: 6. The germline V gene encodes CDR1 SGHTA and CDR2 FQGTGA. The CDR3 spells CASSLWTSAYEQYF. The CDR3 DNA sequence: TGTGCCAGCAGCCTATGGACTAGCGCATACGAGCAGTACTTC.

The CDR3 DNA reads as TGTGCCAGCAGCCCTCCCGGTGGGATTAGCGGGTGTGAGCAGTTCTTC. Protein sequence: CASSPPGGISGCEQFF. The genes are TRBV4-2 and TRBJ2-1; 7 nucleotides line up with TRBD2. The CDR3 totals 16 residues. The J segment lost 9 bases and the V segment lost 4 bases, leaving 15 bases of the junction unmatched. Germline CDR1 reads LGHNA; CDR2 reads YNFKEQ.

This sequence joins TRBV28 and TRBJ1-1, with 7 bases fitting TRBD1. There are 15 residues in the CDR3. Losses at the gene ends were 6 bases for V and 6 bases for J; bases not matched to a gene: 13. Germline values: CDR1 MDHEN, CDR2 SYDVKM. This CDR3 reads CASSPQGGGKSEAFF. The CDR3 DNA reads TGTGCCAGCAGCCCCCAGGGGGGCGGAAAATCTGAAGCTTTCTTT.